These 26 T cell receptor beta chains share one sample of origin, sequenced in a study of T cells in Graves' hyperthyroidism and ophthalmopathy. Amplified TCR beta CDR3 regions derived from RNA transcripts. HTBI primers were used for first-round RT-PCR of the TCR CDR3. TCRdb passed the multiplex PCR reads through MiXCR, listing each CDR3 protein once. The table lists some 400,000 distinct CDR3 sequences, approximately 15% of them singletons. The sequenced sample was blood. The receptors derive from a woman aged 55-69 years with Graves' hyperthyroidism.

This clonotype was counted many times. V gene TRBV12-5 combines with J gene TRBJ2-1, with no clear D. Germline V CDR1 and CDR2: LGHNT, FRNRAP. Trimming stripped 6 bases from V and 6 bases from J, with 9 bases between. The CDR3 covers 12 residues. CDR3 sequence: CASGPTINEQFF. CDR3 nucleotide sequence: TGTGCTAGTGGCCCGACCATCAATGAGCAGTTCTTC.

The CDR3 protein is CATSDPGGTEAFF. The DNA of the CDR3 is TGTGCCACCAGTGATCCGGGAGGGACTGAAGCTTTCTTT. This chain connects TRBV24-1 to TRBJ1-1; no firm D call. Germline assignment: CDR1 KGHDR and CDR2 SFDVKD. The CDR3 covers 13 residues. V shed 3 bases and J shed 5 bases, with 9 bases lying between them.

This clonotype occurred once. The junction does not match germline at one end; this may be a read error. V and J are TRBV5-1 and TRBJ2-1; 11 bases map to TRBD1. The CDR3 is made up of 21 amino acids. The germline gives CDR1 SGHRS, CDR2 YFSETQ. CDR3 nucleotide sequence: TGTGCCAGCAGCTTAGGCCGAGGACAGGGGGCGGAGACCGGGGCCTACAATGAGCAGTTCTTC. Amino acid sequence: CASSLGRGQGAETGAYNEQFF.

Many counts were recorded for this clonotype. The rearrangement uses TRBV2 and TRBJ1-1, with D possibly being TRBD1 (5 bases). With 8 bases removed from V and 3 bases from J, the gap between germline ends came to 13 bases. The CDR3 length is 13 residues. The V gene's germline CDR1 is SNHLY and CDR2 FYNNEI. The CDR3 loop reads CASGASRDTEAFF. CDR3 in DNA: TGTGCCAGCGGGGCAAGTCGGGACACTGAAGCTTTCTTT. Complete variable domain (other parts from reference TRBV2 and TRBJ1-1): EPEVTQTPSHQVTQMGQEVILRCVPISNHLYFYWYRQILGQKVEFLVSFYNNEISEKSEIFDDQFSVERPDGSNFTLKIRSTKLEDSAMYFCASGASRDTEAFFGQGTRLTVV.

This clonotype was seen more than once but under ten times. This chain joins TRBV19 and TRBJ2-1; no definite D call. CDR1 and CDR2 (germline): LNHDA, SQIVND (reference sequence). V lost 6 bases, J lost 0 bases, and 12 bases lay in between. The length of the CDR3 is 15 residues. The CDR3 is CASSVFLSSYNEQFF. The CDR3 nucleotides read TGTGCCAGTAGCGTATTTCTAAGCTCCTACAATGAGCAGTTCTTC.

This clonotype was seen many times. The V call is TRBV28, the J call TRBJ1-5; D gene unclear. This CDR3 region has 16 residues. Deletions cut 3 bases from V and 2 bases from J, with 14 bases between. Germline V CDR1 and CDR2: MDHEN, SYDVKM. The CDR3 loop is CASSLFHRSGNQPQHF. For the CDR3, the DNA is TGTGCCAGCAGTTTGTTCCACCGATCGGGCAATCAGCCCCAGCATTTT.

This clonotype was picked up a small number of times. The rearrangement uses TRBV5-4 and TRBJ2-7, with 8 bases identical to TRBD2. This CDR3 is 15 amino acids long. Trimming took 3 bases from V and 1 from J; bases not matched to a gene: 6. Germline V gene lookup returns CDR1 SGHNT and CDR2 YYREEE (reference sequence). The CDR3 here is CASSSPGLESYEQYF. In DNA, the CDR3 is TGTGCCAGCAGCTCGCCGGGACTAGAGTCCTACGAGCAGTACTTC.

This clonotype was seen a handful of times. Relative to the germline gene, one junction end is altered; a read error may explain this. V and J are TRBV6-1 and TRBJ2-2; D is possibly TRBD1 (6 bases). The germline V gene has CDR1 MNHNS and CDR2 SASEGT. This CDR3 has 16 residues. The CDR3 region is CASTPSTGMNTGELVF. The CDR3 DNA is TGTGCCAGCACCCCTTCGACAGGAATGAACACCGGGGAGCTGGTTTTT.

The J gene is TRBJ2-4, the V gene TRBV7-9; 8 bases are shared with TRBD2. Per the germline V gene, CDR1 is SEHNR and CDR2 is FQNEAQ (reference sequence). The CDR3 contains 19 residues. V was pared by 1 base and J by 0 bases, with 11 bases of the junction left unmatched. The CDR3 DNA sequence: TGTGCCAGCAGCTTAGGCCCTCCAACTAGCGGACTAGCCAAAAACATTCAGTACTTC. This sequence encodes CASSLGPPTSGLAKNIQYF.

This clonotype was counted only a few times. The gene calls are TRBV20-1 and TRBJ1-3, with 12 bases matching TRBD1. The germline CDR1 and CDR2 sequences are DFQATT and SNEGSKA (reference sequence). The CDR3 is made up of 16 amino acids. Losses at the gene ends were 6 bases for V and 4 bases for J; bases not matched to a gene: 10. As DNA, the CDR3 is TGCAGTGCCCAACCGGGACAGGGGGCGCGCGGAAACACCATATATTTT. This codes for CSAQPGQGARGNTIYF.

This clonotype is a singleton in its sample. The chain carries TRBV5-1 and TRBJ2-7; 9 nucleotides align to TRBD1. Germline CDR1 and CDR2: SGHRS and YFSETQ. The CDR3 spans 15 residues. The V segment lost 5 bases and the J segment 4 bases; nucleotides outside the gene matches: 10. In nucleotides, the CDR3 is TGCGCCAGCAGGGTGGGCCCGGACAGGGGTTACGAGCAGTACTTC. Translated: CASRVGPDRGYEQYF.

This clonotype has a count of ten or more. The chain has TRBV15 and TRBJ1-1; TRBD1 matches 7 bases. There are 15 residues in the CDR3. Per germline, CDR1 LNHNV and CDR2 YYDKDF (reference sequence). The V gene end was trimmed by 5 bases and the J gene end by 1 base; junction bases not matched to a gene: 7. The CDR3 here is CATSAKTGKNTEAFF. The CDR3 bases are TGTGCCACCAGCGCTAAGACAGGGAAGAACACTGAAGCTTTCTTT.

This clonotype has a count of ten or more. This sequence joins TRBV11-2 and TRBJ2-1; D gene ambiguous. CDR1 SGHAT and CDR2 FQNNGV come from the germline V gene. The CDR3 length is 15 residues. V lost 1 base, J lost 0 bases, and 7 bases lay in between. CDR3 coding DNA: TGTGCCAGCAGCTTAGTGTCTAGCTCCTACAATGAGCAGTTCTTC. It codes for CASSLVSSSYNEQFF. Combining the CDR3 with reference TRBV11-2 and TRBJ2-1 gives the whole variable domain EAGVAQSPRYKIIEKRQSVAFWCNPISGHATLYWYQQILGQGPKLLIQFQNNGVVDDSQLPKDRFSAERLKGVDSTLKIQPAKLEDSAVYLCASSLVSSSYNEQFFGPGTRLTVL.

For the CDR3, the DNA is TGTGCCAGCAGTGAAGGTCTAGCCCGCCGGGGAGAGCAGTTCTTC. Its protein is CASSEGLARRGEQFF. This chain joins TRBV2 and TRBJ2-1, with a weak D call TRBD2 (5 bases). The CDR3 covers 15 residues. V lost 1 base and J 10 bases, leaving 17 bases between the germline ends. CDR1 and CDR2 from the germline V gene are SNHLY and FYNNEI.

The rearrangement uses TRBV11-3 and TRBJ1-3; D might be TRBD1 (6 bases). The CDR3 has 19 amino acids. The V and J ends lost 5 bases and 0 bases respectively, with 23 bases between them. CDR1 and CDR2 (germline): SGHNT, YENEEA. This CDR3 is CASSPPWGLRDHSGNTIYF. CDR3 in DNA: TGTGCCAGCAGCCCCCCCTGGGGGCTCCGGGACCACTCTGGAAACACCATATATTTT. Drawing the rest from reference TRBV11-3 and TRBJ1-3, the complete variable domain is EAGVVQSPRYKIIEKKQPVAFWCNPISGHNTLYWYLQNLGQGPELLIRYENEEAVDDSQLPKDRFSAERLKGVDSTLKIQPAELGDSAVYLCASSPPWGLRDHSGNTIYFGEGSWLTVV.

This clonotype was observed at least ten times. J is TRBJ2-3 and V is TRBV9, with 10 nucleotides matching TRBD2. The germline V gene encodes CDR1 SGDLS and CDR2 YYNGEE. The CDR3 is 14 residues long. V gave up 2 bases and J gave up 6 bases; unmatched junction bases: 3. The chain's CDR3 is CASSVGTSDDTQYF. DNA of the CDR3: TGTGCCAGCAGCGTTGGGACTAGCGATGATACGCAGTATTTT.

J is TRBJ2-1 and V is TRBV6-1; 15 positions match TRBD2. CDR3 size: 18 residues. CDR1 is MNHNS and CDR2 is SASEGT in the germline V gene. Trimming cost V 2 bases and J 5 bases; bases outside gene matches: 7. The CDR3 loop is CASSETWTSGRGDNEQFF. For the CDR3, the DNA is TGTGCCAGCAGTGAAACCTGGACTAGCGGGAGGGGAGACAATGAGCAGTTCTTC.

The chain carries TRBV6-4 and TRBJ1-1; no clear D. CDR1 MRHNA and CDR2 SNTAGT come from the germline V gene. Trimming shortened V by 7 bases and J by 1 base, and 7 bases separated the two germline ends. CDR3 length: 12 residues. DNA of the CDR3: TGTGCCAGCAAAGATCCGAACACTGAAGCTTTCTTT. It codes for CASKDPNTEAFF.

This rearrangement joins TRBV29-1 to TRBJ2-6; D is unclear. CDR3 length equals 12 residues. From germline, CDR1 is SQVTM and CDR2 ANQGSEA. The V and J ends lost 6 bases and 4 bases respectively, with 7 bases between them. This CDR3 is CSVPFGANVLTF. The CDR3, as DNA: TGCAGCGTCCCTTTCGGGGCCAACGTCCTGACTTTC.

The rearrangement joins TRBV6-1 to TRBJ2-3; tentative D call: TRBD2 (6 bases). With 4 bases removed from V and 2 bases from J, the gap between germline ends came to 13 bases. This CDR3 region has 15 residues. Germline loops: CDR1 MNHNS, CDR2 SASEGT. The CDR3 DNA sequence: TGTGCCAGCAGTGCTAGCGCGTCTTACACAGATACGCAGTATTTT. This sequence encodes CASSASASYTDTQYF.

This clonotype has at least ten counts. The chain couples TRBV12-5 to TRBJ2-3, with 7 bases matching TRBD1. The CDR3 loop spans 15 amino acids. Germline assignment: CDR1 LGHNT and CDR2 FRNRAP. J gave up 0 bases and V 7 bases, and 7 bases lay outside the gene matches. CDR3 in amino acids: CASAKQGTSTDTQYF. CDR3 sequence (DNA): TGTGCTAGTGCGAAACAGGGGACAAGCACAGATACGCAGTATTTT.

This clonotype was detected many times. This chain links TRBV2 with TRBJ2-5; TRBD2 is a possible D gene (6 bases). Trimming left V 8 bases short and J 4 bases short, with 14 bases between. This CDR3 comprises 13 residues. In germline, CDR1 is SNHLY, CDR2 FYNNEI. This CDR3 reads CASLGRGGETQYF. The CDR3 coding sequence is TGTGCCAGCTTAGGAAGGGGAGGAGAGACCCAGTACTTC.

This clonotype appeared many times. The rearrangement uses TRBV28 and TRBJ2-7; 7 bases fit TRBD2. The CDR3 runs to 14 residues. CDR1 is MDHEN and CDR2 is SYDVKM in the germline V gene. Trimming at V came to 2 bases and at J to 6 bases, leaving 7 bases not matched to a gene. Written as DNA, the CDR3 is TGTGCCAGCAGTTTAAACGGGAGGCTCCGCGAGCAGTACTTC. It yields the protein CASSLNGRLREQYF.

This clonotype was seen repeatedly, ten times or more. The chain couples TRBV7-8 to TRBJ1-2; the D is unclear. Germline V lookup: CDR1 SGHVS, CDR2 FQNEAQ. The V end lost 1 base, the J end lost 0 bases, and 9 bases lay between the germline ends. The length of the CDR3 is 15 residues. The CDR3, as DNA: TGTGCCAGCAGCTTAGACGGGATAGCTAACTATGGCTACACCTTC. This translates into CASSLDGIANYGYTF.

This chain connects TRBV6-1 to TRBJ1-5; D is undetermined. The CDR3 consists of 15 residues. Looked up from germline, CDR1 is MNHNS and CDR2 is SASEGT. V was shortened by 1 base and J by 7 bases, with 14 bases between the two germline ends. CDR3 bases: TGTGCCAGCAGTGAAGGGCATAGGGCGGGACAGCCCCAGCATTTT. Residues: CASSEGHRAGQPQHF.

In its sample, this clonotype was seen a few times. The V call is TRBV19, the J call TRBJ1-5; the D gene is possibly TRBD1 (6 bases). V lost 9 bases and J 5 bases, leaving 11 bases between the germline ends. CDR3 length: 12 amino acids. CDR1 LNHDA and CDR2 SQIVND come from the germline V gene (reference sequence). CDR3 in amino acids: CASETGDQPQHF. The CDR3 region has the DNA TGTGCCAGCGAGACAGGAGATCAGCCCCAGCATTTT. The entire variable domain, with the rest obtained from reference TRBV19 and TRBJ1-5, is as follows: DGGITQSPKYLFRKEGQNVTLSCEQNLNHDAMYWYRQDPGQGLRLIYYSQIVNDFQKGDIAEGYSVSREKKESFPLTVTSAQKNPTAFYLCASETGDQPQHFGDGTRLSIL.